This T cell receptor (beta chain) came from a study of identical twins. Broader study findings: The more abundant beta clonotypes in cord blood had fewer insertions, and memory repertoires did not show this.

This clonotype was seen ten or more times. The antigen is not known. V lost 1 base, J lost 6 bases, and 5 bases lay in between. This CDR3 has 12 amino acids. TCRdb reprocessed the 5' RACE reads with MiXCR, giving one entry per CDR3 protein. The sample lists approximately 620,000 distinct CDR3 sequences, 8.6% occurring once. The same specimen was also included in a second study, on yellow fever vaccine responses in identical twins.

The sequencing sample was made of PBMCs. The sequence was obtained from a woman in her late teens or twenties in good health. This chain links TRBV12-3 or TRBV12-4 with TRBJ2-3; D unresolved. The CDR3 DNA sequence: TGTGCCAGCAGTTTAGTCCTGGATACGCAGTATTTT. Translated: CASSLVLDTQYF.